The present T cell receptor beta chain was sequenced within a study of T cell repertoires in aging, cancer and after chemotherapy. The CDR3 extends over 14 amino acids. V lost 3 bases and J 3 bases, leaving 12 bases between the germline ends. CDR1 is SGHDT and CDR2 is YYEEEE in the germline V gene. TCR beta rearrangements were amplified from peripheral blood genomic DNA. TRB rearrangements spanning V, D and J were amplified using mixed TRB-A/B primers. TCRdb ran MiXCR on the multiplex PCR reads and lists one entry per CDR3 protein. The data show roughly 4,100 distinct CDR3 sequences, more than 20% seen once.

The source of this sequence is a human donor with a solid tumor. The V gene is TRBV5-6, the J gene TRBJ1-2; D is undetermined. Sequenced: blood. CDR3 loop: CASSSRRTDYGYTF. The CDR3 coding sequence is TGTGCCAGCAGCTCCCGGAGGACGGACTATGGCTACACCTTC.